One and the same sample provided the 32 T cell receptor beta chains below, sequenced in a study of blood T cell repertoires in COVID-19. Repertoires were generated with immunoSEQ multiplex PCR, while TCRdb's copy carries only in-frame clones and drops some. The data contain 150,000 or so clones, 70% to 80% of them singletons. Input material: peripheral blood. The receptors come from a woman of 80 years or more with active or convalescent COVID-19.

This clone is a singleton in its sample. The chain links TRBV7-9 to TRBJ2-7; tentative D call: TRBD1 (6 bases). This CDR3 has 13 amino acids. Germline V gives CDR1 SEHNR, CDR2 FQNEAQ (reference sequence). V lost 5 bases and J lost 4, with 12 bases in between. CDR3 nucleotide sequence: TGTGCCAGCAGCAGGACAGATCGGTACGAGCAGTACTTC. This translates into CASSRTDRYEQYF.

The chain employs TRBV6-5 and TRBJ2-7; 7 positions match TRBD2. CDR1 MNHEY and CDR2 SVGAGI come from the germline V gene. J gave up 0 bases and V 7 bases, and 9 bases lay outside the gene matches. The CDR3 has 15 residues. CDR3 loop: CASNIDGGSSYEQYF. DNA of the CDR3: TGTGCCAGCAACATAGACGGGGGGAGCTCCTACGAGCAGTACTTC.

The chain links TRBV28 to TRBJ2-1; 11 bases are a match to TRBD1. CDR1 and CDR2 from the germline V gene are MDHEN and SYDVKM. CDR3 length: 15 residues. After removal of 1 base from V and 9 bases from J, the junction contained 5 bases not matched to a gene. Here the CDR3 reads CASSLSGTGGLEQFF. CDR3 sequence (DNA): TGTGCCAGCAGTTTATCGGGGACAGGGGGTCTTGAGCAGTTCTTC.

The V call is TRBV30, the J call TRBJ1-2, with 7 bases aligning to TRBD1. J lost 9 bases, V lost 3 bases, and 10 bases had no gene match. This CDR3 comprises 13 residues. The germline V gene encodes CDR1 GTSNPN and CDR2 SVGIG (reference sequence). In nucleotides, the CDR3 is TGTGCCTGGAGCGAATTACAGGGGAATCGCTACACCTTC. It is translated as CAWSELQGNRYTF.

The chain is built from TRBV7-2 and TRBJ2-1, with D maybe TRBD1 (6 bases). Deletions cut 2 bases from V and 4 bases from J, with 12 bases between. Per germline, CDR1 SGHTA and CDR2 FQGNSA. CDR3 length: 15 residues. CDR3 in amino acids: CASSLPGAAYNEQFF. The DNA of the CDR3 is TGTGCCAGCAGCTTACCAGGGGCGGCATACAATGAGCAGTTCTTC. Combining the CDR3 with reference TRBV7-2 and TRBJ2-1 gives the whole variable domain GAGVSQSPSNKVTEKGKDVELRCDPISGHTALYWYRQSLGQGLEFLIYFQGNSAPDKSGLPSDRFSAERTGGSVSTLTIQRTQQEDSAVYLCASSLPGAAYNEQFFGPGTRLTVL.

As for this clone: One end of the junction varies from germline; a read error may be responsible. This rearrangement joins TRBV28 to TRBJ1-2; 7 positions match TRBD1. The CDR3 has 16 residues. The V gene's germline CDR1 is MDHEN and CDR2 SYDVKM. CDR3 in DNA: TGTGCCAGCAGTCAAGCCCGACCGTGGACAGGCCAAGGGGCAATCTTC. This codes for CASSQARPWTGQGAIF.

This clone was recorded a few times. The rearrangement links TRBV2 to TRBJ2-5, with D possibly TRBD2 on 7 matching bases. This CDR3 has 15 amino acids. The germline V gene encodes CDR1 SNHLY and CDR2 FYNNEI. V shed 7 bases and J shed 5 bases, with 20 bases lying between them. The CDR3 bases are TGTGCCAGCACGGGCGCGGGGGCGCGGGGGGAGACCCAGTACTTC. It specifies CASTGAGARGETQYF.

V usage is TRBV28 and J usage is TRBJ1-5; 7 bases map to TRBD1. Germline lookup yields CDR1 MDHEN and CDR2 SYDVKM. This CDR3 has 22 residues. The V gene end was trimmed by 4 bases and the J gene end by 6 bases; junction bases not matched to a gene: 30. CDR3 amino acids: CASSYTNPSRQGNFPFGQPQHF. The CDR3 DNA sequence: TGTGCCAGCAGTTACACAAATCCGAGTCGACAGGGAAACTTTCCCTTCGGTCAGCCCCAGCATTTT.

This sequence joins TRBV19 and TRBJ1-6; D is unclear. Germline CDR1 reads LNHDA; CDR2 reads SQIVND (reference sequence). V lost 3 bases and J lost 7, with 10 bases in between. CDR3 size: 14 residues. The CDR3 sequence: CASSIAAANSPLHF. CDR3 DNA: TGTGCCAGTAGTATCGCGGCAGCCAATTCACCCCTCCACTTT.

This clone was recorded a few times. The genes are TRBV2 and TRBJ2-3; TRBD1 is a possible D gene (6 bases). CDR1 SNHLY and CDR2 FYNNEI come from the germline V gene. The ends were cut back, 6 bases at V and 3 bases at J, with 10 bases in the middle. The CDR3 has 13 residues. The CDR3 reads CASRVQGTDTQYF. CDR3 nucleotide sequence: TGTGCCAGCAGAGTTCAGGGGACAGATACGCAGTATTTT.

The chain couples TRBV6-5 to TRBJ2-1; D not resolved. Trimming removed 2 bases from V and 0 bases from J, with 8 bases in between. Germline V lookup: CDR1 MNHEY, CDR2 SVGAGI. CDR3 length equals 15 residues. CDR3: CASSYQAFSYNEQFF. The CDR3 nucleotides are TGTGCCAGCAGTTACCAGGCATTCTCCTACAATGAGCAGTTCTTC.

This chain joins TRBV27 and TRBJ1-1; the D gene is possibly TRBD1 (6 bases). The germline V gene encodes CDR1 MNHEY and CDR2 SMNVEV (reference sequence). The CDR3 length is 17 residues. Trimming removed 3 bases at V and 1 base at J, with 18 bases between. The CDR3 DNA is TGTGCCAGCAGTTTGGGGCCCCCAGGGGCCCCGAACACTGAAGCTTTCTTT. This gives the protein CASSLGPPGAPNTEAFF.

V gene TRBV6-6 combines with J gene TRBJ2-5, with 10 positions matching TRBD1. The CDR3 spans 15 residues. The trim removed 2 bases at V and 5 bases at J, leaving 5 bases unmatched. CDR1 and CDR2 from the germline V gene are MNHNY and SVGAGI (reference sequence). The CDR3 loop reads CASSYPPGQGETQYF. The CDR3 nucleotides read TGTGCCAGCAGTTACCCTCCGGGACAGGGGGAGACCCAGTACTTC.

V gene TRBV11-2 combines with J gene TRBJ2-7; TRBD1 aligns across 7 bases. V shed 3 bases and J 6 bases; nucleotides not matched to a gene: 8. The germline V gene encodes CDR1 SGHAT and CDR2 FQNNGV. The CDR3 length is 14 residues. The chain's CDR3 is CASSFADRASEQYF. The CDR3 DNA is TGTGCCAGCAGCTTTGCCGACAGGGCCTCCGAGCAGTACTTC.

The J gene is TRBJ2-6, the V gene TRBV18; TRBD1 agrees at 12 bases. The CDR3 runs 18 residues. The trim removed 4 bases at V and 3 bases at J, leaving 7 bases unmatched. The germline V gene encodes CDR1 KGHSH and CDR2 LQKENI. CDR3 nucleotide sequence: TGTGCCAGCTCACAACCGGGACAGGGGGCGCTTGGGGCCAACGTCCTGACTTTC. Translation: CASSQPGQGALGANVLTF.

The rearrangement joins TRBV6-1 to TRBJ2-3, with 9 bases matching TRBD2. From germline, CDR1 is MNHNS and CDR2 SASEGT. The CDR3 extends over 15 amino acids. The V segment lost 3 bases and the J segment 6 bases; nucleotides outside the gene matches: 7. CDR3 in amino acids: CASSDQRGARDTQYF. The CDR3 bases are TGTGCCAGCAGTGACCAGCGGGGGGCCCGGGATACGCAGTATTTT.

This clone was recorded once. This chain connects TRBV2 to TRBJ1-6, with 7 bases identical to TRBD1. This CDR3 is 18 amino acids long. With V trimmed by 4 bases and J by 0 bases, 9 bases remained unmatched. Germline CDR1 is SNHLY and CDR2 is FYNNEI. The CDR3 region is CASSGFRGIISYNSPLHF. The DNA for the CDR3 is TGTGCCAGCAGTGGATTCAGGGGGATTATCTCCTATAATTCACCCCTCCACTTT.

CDR3 region: CATSRDQGTSDTQYF. CDR3 in DNA: TGTGCCACCAGCAGAGATCAGGGAACATCAGATACGCAGTATTTT. V and J are TRBV15 and TRBJ2-3, with D tentatively TRBD1 (5 bases). The V gene's germline CDR1 is LNHNV and CDR2 YYDKDF (reference sequence). The CDR3 contains 15 residues. V dropped 0 bases and J dropped 4 bases, with 11 bases sitting between them.

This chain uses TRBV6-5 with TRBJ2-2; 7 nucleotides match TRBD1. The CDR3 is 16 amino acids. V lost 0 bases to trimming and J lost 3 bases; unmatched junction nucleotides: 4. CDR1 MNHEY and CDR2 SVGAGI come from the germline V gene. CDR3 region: CASSYSVGTDTGELFF. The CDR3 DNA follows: TGTGCCAGCAGTTACTCAGTAGGGACAGACACCGGGGAGCTGTTTTTT.

CDR3 loop: CASSSRTGRNSPLHF. The CDR3 DNA reads as TGTGCCAGCAGTTCGAGGACAGGGCGGAATTCACCCCTCCACTTT. The J gene is TRBJ1-6, the V gene TRBV28, with TRBD1 matching over 8 bases. J was trimmed by 7 bases and V by 4 bases; bases with no gene match: 6. This CDR3 contains 15 residues. Germline CDR1 is MDHEN and CDR2 is SYDVKM.

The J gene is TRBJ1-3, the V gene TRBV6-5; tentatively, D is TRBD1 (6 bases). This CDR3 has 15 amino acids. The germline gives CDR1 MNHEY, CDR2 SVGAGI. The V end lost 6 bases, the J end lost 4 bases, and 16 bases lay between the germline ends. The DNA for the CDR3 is TGTGCCAGCAGCACCGAGGGGGGGCGAGGAAACACCATATATTTT. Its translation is CASSTEGGRGNTIYF.

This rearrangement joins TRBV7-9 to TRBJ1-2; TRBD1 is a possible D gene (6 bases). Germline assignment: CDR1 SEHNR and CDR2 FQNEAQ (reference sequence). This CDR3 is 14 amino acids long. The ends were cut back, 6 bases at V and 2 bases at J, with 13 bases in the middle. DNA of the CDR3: TGTGCCAGCAGTATCAGTACAGGGAACTATGGCTACACCTTC. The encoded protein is CASSISTGNYGYTF.

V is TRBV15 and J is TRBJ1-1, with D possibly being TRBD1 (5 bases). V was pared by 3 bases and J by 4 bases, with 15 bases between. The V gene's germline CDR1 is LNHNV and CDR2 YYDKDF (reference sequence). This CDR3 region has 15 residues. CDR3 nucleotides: TGTGCCACCAGCAGCGCGGGGGGAGGAATCACTGAAGCTTTCTTT. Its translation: CATSSAGGGITEAFF.

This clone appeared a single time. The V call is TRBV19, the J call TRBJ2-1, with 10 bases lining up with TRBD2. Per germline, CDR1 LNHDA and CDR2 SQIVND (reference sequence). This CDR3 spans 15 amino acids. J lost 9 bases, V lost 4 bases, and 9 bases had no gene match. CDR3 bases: TGTGCCAGTAGTACCATAGCGGGGGGATACGTTGAGCAGTTCTTC. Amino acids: CASSTIAGGYVEQFF.

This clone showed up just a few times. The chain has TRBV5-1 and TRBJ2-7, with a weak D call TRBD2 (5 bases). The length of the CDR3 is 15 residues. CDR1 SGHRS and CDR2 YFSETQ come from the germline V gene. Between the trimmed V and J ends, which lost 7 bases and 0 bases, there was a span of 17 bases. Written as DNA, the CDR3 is TGCGCCAGCGGGCCACGCGGGCAGAGCTCCTACGAGCAGTACTTC. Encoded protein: CASGPRGQSSYEQYF.

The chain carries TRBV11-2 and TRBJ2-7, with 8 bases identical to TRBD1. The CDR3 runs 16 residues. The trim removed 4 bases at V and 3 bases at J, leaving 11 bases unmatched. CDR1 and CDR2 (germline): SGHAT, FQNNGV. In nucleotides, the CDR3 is TGTGCCAGCAGCTCCTTCTCGGGACAGGAATACTACGAGCAGTACTTC. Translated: CASSSFSGQEYYEQYF.

The CDR3 DNA reads as TGCGCCAGCAGTCTAGCGGGGGGTCAGCCCCAGCATTTT. Translated: CASSLAGGQPQHF. The chain carries TRBV4-1 and TRBJ1-5, with a possible D match to TRBD1 (5 bases). Germline V gives CDR1 MGHRA, CDR2 YSYEKL. The CDR3 spans 13 residues. The V and J ends lost 6 bases and 6 bases respectively, with 12 bases between them.

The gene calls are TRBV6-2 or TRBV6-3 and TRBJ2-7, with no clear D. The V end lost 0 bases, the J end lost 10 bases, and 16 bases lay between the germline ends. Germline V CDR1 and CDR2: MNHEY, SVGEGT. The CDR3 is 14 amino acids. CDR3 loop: CASSYSNGVAEQYF. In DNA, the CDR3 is TGTGCCAGCAGTTACTCAAACGGCGTTGCGGAACAGTACTTC.

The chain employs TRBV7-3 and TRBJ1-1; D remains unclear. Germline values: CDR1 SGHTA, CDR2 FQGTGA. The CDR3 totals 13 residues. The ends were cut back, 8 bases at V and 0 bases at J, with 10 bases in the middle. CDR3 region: CASRKQLNTEAFF. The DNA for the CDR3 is TGTGCCAGCCGGAAACAGCTGAACACTGAAGCTTTCTTT.

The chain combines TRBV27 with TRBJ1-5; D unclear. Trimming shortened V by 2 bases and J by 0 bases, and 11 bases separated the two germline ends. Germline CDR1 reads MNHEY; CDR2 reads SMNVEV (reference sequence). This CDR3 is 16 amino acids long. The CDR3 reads CASSLRGWDSNQPQHF. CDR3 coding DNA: TGTGCCAGCAGTTTACGGGGTTGGGATAGCAATCAGCCCCAGCATTTT.

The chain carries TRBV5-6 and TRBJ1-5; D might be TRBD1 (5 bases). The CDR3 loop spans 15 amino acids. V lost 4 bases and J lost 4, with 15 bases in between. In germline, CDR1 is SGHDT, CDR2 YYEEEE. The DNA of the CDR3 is TGTGCCAGCAGCGGTGGGAGGGGCGATAATCAGCCCCAGCATTTT. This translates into CASSGGRGDNQPQHF.

The CDR3 coding sequence is TGTGCCAGCAGTGAGCTGGACAGGATGGACGAGCAGTACTTC. This translates into CASSELDRMDEQYF. The chain combines TRBV2 with TRBJ2-7; 7 bases map to TRBD1. CDR1 and CDR2 from the germline V gene are SNHLY and FYNNEI. With V trimmed by 3 bases and J by 5 bases, 7 bases remained unmatched. This CDR3 has 14 amino acids.